This is a list of T cell receptor beta chains from one sample in a study of blood T cell repertoires in COVID-19. The data were produced by immunoSEQ multiplex PCR, yet TCRdb's version contains in-frame clones alone and is incomplete. Counted here are approximately 310,000 clones, around 87% occurring once; the ten biggest clones make up 1%. Source material: peripheral blood. Source of these receptors: a man aged 45-65 years with active or convalescent COVID-19. Both conserved end residues are part of each CDR3. D genes are given only for firm matches. Clone size appears in some rows only: once, few, many, or a class for an expanded clone.

CDR3: CASSTRQGLNRFF
DNA: TGTGCCAGCAGCACCAGACAGGGTTTGAATCGGTTCTTC
D: TRBD1
size: .
length: 13
V: TRBV28
J: TRBJ2-1

CDR3: CASSAPRTGDNGYTF
DNA: TGTGCCAGCAGCGCTCCACGGACAGGCGATAATGGCTACACCTTC
D: TRBD1
size: .
length: 15
V: TRBV9
J: TRBJ1-2

CDR3: CASSEPRTRGSPGFDTGELFF
DNA: TGTGCCAGCAGTGAACCAAGGACTAGGGGGTCCCCGGGCTTTGACACCGGGGAGCTGTTTTTT
D: .
size: .
length: 21
V: TRBV2
J: TRBJ2-2

CDR3: CATSRVAGLYNEQFF
DNA: TGTGCCACCAGCAGAGTAGCGGGCCTCTACAATGAGCAGTTCTTC
D: TRBD2
size: .
length: 15
V: TRBV15
J: TRBJ2-1

CDR3: CASSPRTGEGYGYTF
DNA: TGTGCCAGCTCACCACGGACAGGGGAAGGCTATGGCTACACCTTC
D: TRBD1
size: .
length: 15
V: TRBV18
J: TRBJ1-2

CDR3: CASSLGGPTDTQYF
DNA: TGTGCCAGCAGCTTAGGAGGTCCCACAGATACGCAGTATTTT
D: .
size: .
length: 14
V: TRBV5-8
J: TRBJ2-3

CDR3: CASSAPTGTTNEKLFF
DNA: TGTGCCAGCAGTGCCCCCACAGGTACAACTAATGAAAAACTGTTTTTT
D: .
size: .
length: 16
V: TRBV28
J: TRBJ1-4

CDR3: CASSRHEDSFMNTEAFF
DNA: TGTGCCAGCAGCCGTCATGAGGACAGTTTCATGAACACTGAAGCTTTCTTT
D: .
size: .
length: 17
V: TRBV7-2
J: TRBJ1-1

CDR3: CASSLALQGPSLYTEAFF
DNA: TGTGCCAGCAGCTTGGCGTTACAGGGGCCGTCCCTGTACACTGAAGCTTTCTTT
D: TRBD1
size: few
length: 18
V: TRBV5-4
J: TRBJ1-1

CDR3: CASSIGQGITEPQHF
DNA: TGTGCCAGCAGCATCGGACAGGGGATAACGGAGCCCCAGCATTTT
D: TRBD1
size: .
length: 15
V: TRBV28
J: TRBJ1-5

CDR3: CASSLQGGGQYF
DNA: TGTGCCAGCAGCTTGCAGGGGGGTGGGCAGTATTTT
D: .
size: .
length: 12
V: TRBV9
J: TRBJ2-3

CDR3: CASSIPSFHEQFF
DNA: TGTGCCAGCAGCATCCCTAGCTTCCATGAGCAGTTCTTC
D: .
size: many
length: 13
V: TRBV7-9
J: TRBJ2-1

CDR3: CASSQGAGARTDTQYF
DNA: TGTGCCAGCAGCCAAGGTGCGGGCGCCCGCACAGATACGCAGTATTTT
D: .
size: once
length: 16
V: TRBV4-2
J: TRBJ2-3

CDR3: CASSLQQGAEGYTF
DNA: TGCGCCAGCAGCCTACAGCAAGGCGCAGAGGGCTACACCTTC
D: .
size: once
length: 14
V: TRBV5-1
J: TRBJ1-2

CDR3: CAATSRGNTEAFF
DNA: TGTGCCGCTACCTCCCGCGGGAACACTGAAGCTTTCTTT
D: .
size: .
length: 13
V: TRBV2
J: TRBJ1-1

CDR3: CASSFAGNEKLFF
DNA: TGTGCCAGCAGTTTCGCCGGGAATGAAAAACTGTTTTTT
D: .
size: once
length: 13
V: TRBV12-3/TRBV12-4
J: TRBJ1-4

CDR3: CASSQDQSGGPLGSPLHF
DNA: TGTGCCAGCAGCCAAGATCAGTCGGGGGGCCCTCTAGGTTCACCCCTCCACTTT
D: .
size: .
length: 18
V: TRBV4-2
J: TRBJ1-6

CDR3: CAIRTGYSNQPQHF
DNA: TGTGCCATTCGGACAGGGTATAGCAATCAGCCCCAGCATTTT
D: TRBD1
size: .
length: 14
V: TRBV6-5
J: TRBJ1-5

CDR3: CASRPRGALTRTRSYEQYF
DNA: TGTGCCAGCAGGCCACGGGGGGCCTTAACCCGAACCCGTTCCTACGAGCAGTACTTC
D: .
size: once
length: 19
V: TRBV7-8
J: TRBJ2-7

CDR3: CSVDGAASGTGWNEQFF
DNA: TGCAGCGTTGATGGAGCCGCTAGCGGGACGGGGTGGAATGAGCAGTTCTTC
D: TRBD2
size: once
length: 17
V: TRBV29-1
J: TRBJ2-1

CDR3: CASSLAGQGWDTQYF
DNA: TGTGCCAGCAGCCTCGCGGGACAGGGGTGGGATACGCAGTATTTT
D: TRBD1
size: .
length: 15
V: TRBV7-2
J: TRBJ2-3

CDR3: CASSPRQSEAEKLFF
DNA: TGTGCCAGCTCACCCCGGCAGTCAGAGGCTGAAAAACTGTTTTTT
D: .
size: few
length: 15
V: TRBV18
J: TRBJ1-4

CDR3: CASSLAIHSYEQYF
DNA: TGTGCCAGCAGCTTAGCCATACATTCCTACGAGCAGTACTTC
D: .
size: .
length: 14
V: TRBV7-2
J: TRBJ2-7

CDR3: CASSVAPSTEAFF
DNA: TGTGCCAGCAGCGTAGCTCCCAGCACTGAAGCTTTCTTT
D: .
size: once
length: 13
V: TRBV9
J: TRBJ1-1

CDR3: CASSFLGQGRSDEQFF
DNA: TGTGCCAGCAGCTTTTTGGGACAGGGGAGGTCCGATGAGCAGTTCTTC
D: TRBD1
size: .
length: 16
V: TRBV7-9
J: TRBJ2-1

CDR3: CASSYSGYGYTF
DNA: TGTGCCAGCAGCTACTCGGGGTATGGCTACACCTTC
D: .
size: .
length: 12
V: TRBV5-6
J: TRBJ1-2

CDR3: CASSLGAGGLYEQYF
DNA: TGTGCCAGCAGCTTAGGGGCGGGGGGCCTCTACGAGCAGTACTTC
D: TRBD2
size: .
length: 15
V: TRBV7-2
J: TRBJ2-7

CDR3: CASSAGTIGPYSNQPQHF
DNA: TGTGCCAGCAGTGCCGGGACAATCGGACCCTATAGCAATCAGCCCCAGCATTTT
D: .
size: .
length: 18
V: TRBV2
J: TRBJ1-5

CDR3: CASSYHGGEQYF
DNA: TGTGCCAGCAGCTACCACGGAGGGGAGCAGTACTTC
D: .
size: .
length: 12
V: TRBV7-9
J: TRBJ2-7

CDR3: CASSVQAGGTDTQYF
DNA: TGTGCCAGTAGTGTTCAAGCGGGAGGGACAGATACGCAGTATTTT
D: TRBD2
size: .
length: 15
V: TRBV19
J: TRBJ2-3

CDR3: CASSSRGTGVNEQFF
DNA: TGTGCCAGCAGCTCCCGCGGGACAGGGGTCAATGAGCAGTTCTTC
D: TRBD1
size: .
length: 15
V: TRBV7-2
J: TRBJ2-1

CDR3: CASSLRLAGDNLQETQYF
DNA: TGTGCCAGCAGCCTCAGACTAGCGGGGGATAACCTACAAGAGACCCAGTACTTC
D: TRBD2
size: .
length: 18
V: TRBV7-6
J: TRBJ2-5

CDR3: CASTSSGFSYEQYF
DNA: TGTGCCAGCACCTCTAGCGGGTTCTCCTACGAGCAGTACTTC
D: TRBD2
size: .
length: 14
V: TRBV28
J: TRBJ2-7

CDR3: CASSPAGDTQYF
DNA: TGTGCCAGCAGTCCAGCAGGAGATACGCAGTATTTT
D: .
size: .
length: 12
V: TRBV12-3/TRBV12-4
J: TRBJ2-3

CDR3: CASSQDRVKDNEQYF
DNA: TGCGCCAGCAGCCAAGATCGGGTTAAGGACAACGAGCAGTACTTC
D: .
size: .
length: 15
V: TRBV4-3
J: TRBJ2-7

CDR3: CASSLTGLAVGAGELFF
DNA: TGTGCCAGCAGCTTAACAGGACTAGCAGTCGGAGCCGGGGAGCTGTTTTTT
D: TRBD2
size: .
length: 17
V: TRBV7-3
J: TRBJ2-2

CDR3: CASSSTGTIHEQYF
DNA: TGTGCCAGCAGCTCGACAGGGACGATACACGAGCAGTACTTC
D: TRBD1
size: .
length: 14
V: TRBV6-5
J: TRBJ2-7

CDR3: CAWSRTAWTTEAFF
DNA: TGTGCCTGGAGTAGGACAGCCTGGACAACTGAAGCTTTCTTT
D: .
size: .
length: 14
V: TRBV30
J: TRBJ1-1

CDR3: CASSGYEVYKETQYF
DNA: TGTGCCAGCAGTGGTTACGAGGTGTATAAAGAGACCCAGTACTTC
D: .
size: .
length: 15
V: TRBV28
J: TRBJ2-5

CDR3: CASSLEPEGTQYF
DNA: TGCGCCAGCAGCTTGGAACCAGAGGGGACCCAGTACTTC
D: .
size: .
length: 13
V: TRBV5-1
J: TRBJ2-5

CDR3: CASSPTGGQPQHF
DNA: TGTGCCAGCAGTCCCACGGGAGGTCAGCCCCAGCATTTT
D: .
size: few
length: 13
V: TRBV28
J: TRBJ1-5

CDR3: CASSDRDMNTEAFF
DNA: TGTGCCAGCAGCGACAGGGACATGAACACTGAAGCTTTCTTT
D: .
size: .
length: 14
V: TRBV9
J: TRBJ1-1

CDR3: CSVITGDTEAFF
DNA: TGCAGCGTTATAACAGGGGACACTGAAGCTTTCTTT
D: TRBD1
size: .
length: 12
V: TRBV29-1
J: TRBJ1-1

CDR3: CASSLGQTYNEQFF
DNA: TGCGCCAGCAGCTTGGGACAGACATACAATGAGCAGTTCTTC
D: .
size: .
length: 14
V: TRBV5-1
J: TRBJ2-1

CDR3: CASSPTGFDSPLHF
DNA: TGTGCCAGCTCACCGACAGGGTTCGATTCACCCCTCCACTTT
D: TRBD1
size: .
length: 14
V: TRBV18
J: TRBJ1-6

CDR3: CASSQDHQGRTEAFF
DNA: TGCGCCAGCAGCCAAGACCATCAGGGGCGGACTGAAGCTTTCTTT
D: .
size: .
length: 15
V: TRBV4-3
J: TRBJ1-1

CDR3: CASRRQSNYGYTF
DNA: TGTGCCAGTAGAAGACAGTCTAACTATGGCTACACCTTC
D: .
size: .
length: 13
V: TRBV19
J: TRBJ1-2

CDR3: CASDSLSSPEQFF
DNA: TGTGCCAGCGACAGCCTATCCAGCCCCGAGCAGTTCTTC
D: .
size: .
length: 13
V: TRBV12-3/TRBV12-4
J: TRBJ2-1

CDR3: CASSVQGLVNNEQFF
DNA: TGTGCCAGCAGCGTACAGGGTCTCGTAAACAATGAGCAGTTCTTC
D: .
size: .
length: 15
V: TRBV7-9
J: TRBJ2-1

CDR3: CASSLEAAASEQYF
DNA: TGCGCCAGCAGCTTGGAGGCCGCGGCGAGCGAGCAGTACTTC
D: .
size: .
length: 14
V: TRBV5-1
J: TRBJ2-7

CDR3: CASSIGTGSSGNTIYF
DNA: TGTGCCAGCAGCATTGGGACAGGGTCCTCTGGAAACACCATATATTTT
D: TRBD1
size: .
length: 16
V: TRBV7-6
J: TRBJ1-3

CDR3: CASSRLAGSNTGELFF
DNA: TGTGCCAGCAGTCGCCTAGCGGGGTCGAACACCGGGGAGCTGTTTTTT
D: TRBD2
size: .
length: 16
V: TRBV2
J: TRBJ2-2

CDR3: CASSSPSGTNTGELFF
DNA: TGTGCCAGCAGCTCTCCTAGCGGGACGAACACCGGGGAGCTGTTTTTT
D: TRBD2
size: .
length: 16
V: TRBV5-4
J: TRBJ2-2

CDR3: CASSKTGEGETQYF
DNA: TGTGCCAGCAGCAAAACGGGGGAGGGGGAGACCCAGTACTTC
D: TRBD2
size: .
length: 14
V: TRBV7-2
J: TRBJ2-5

CDR3: CASSVGGIASYEQYF
DNA: TGTGCCAGCAGCGTAGGAGGAATCGCGTCCTACGAGCAGTACTTC
D: .
size: .
length: 15
V: TRBV9
J: TRBJ2-7

CDR3: CASSSSFSGSEQFF
DNA: TGTGCCAGCAGCTCGAGCTTTAGCGGGAGTGAGCAGTTCTTC
D: TRBD2
size: .
length: 14
V: TRBV7-2
J: TRBJ2-1

CDR3: CASTGTAGAGELFF
DNA: TGTGCCAGCACCGGGACTGCGGGGGCCGGGGAGCTGTTTTTT
D: TRBD2
size: .
length: 14
V: TRBV19
J: TRBJ2-2

CDR3: CASSFWAASYNEQFF
DNA: TGTGCCAGCAGCTTTTGGGCTGCCTCCTACAATGAGCAGTTCTTC
D: .
size: .
length: 15
V: TRBV5-6
J: TRBJ2-1

CDR3: CASSTSTRGGTDTQYF
DNA: TGTGCCAGCAGTACCTCGACTCGCGGTGGCACAGATACGCAGTATTTT
D: .
size: .
length: 16
V: TRBV28
J: TRBJ2-3

CDR3: CASSLYSTGWQETQYF
DNA: TGTGCCAGCAGCTTGTACTCAACAGGGTGGCAAGAGACCCAGTACTTC
D: .
size: .
length: 16
V: TRBV5-8
J: TRBJ2-5